This TCR beta chain was obtained from a study of blood T cell repertoires in COVID-19. In the original analysis: The assay estimated nucleated cells by amplifying reference gene primers. Measured with immunoSEQ multiplex PCR; TCRdb has only the in-frame clones, and not every one. V, J and clone size reflect that table, while D and trimming were determined from the DNA. The sample includes 150,000 to 200,000 clones, roughly four fifths of them seen just once. Germline V CDR1 and CDR2: GTSNPN, SVGIG (reference sequence). The length of the CDR3 is 16 residues. V shed 2 bases and J 6 bases; nucleotides not matched to a gene: 9. Seattle-derived patients entered the study during active infection and were followed longitudinally.

This TCR derives from a woman in her 70s with COVID-19, enrolled during active disease. Sequencing was carried out using peripheral blood. The chain employs TRBV30 and TRBJ1-5; 11 nucleotides line up with TRBD1. CDR3 nucleotides: TGTGCCTGGAGTTCGGACAGGGGGCAAAGAAGTCAGCCCCAGCATTTT. It encodes CAWSSDRGQRSQPQHF.